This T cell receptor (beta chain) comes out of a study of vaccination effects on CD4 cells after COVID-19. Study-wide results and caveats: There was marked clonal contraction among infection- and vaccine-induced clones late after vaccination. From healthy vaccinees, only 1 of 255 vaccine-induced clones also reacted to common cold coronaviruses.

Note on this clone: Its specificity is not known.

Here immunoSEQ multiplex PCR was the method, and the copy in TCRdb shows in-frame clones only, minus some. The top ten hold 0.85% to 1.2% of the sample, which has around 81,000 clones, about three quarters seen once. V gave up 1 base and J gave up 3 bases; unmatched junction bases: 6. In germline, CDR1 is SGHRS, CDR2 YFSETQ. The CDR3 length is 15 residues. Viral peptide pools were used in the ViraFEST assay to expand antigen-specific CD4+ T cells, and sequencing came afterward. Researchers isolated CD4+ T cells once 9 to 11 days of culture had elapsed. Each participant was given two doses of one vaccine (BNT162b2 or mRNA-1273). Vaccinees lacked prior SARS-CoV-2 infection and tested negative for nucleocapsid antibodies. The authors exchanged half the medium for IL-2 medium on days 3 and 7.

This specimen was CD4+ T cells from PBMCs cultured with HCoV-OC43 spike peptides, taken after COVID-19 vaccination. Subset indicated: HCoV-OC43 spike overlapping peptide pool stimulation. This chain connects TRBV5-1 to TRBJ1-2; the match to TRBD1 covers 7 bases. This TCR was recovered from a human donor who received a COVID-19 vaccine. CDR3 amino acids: CASSLRAGTDYGYTF. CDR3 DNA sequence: TGCGCCAGCAGCTTGAGAGCAGGGACAGACTATGGCTACACCTTC.